Listed here is a single TCR beta chain. This entry comes from a study of blood T cell repertoires in COVID-19. Using immunoSEQ multiplex PCR, the repertoire was profiled, and TCRdb retains in-frame clones only, with some absent. The sample carries 65,000 to 75,000 clones, 81% recorded once. The TCR sequence derives from an elderly man with acute or convalescent COVID-19. Sequencing used peripheral blood.

The CDR3 DNA follows: TGTGCCACCAGTGTGGGGAGGGACACTGAAGCTTTCTTT. This translates into CATSVGRDTEAFF. The chain uses TRBV24-1 and TRBJ1-1; D gene unclear. Germline values: CDR1 KGHDR, CDR2 SFDVKD. The CDR3 consists of 13 residues. The V end was cut by 5 bases, the J end by 3 bases, with 9 bases between.